The T cell receptor beta chain under discussion was sequenced for a study of cytomegalovirus exposure and HLA in healthy donors. Study-level findings and limits: Presence/absence comparisons presumed near-even sequencing depth among donors. Confirmation in vitro established that a few CMV-associated chains were specific for CMV antigens.

As concerns this clone: Its antigen is unidentified.

V was clipped by 5 bases and J by 6 bases; unmatched bases: 8. Germline lookup yields CDR1 LNHDA and CDR2 SQIVND (reference sequence). CDR3 length: 15 amino acids. This PCR relied on a set of 60 Vbeta primers and 13 Jbeta primers. Measured with immunoSEQ multiplex PCR; TCRdb has only the in-frame clones, and not every one. The sample consists of tens of thousands of clones, about 72% of them appearing once. What was sequenced was PBMCs. The sequence derives from a woman under 40 in good health and CMV-seropositive. The chain uses TRBV19 and TRBJ2-3; TRBD2 matches 10 bases. DNA of the CDR3: TGTGCCAGTAGTTTCCTAGCGGGAGTCAGCGATACGCAGTATTTT. It encodes CASSFLAGVSDTQYF.